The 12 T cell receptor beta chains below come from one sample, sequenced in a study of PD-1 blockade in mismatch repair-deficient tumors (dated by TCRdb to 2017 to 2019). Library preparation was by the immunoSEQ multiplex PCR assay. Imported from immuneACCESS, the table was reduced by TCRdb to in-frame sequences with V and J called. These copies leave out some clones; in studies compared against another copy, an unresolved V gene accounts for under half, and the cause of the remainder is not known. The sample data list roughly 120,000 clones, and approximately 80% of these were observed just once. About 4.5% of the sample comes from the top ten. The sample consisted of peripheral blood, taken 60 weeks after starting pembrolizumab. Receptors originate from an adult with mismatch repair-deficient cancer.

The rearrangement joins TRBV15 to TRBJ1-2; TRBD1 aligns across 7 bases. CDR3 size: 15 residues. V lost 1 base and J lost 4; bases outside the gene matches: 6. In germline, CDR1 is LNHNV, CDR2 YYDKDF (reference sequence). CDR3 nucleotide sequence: TGTGCCACCAGCAGAGGCCCAGGGGGTGTCTATGGCTACACCTTC. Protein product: CATSRGPGGVYGYTF. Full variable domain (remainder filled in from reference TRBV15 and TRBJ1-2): DAMVIQNPRYQVTQFGKPVTLSCSQTLNHNVMYWYQQKSSQAPKLLFHYYDKDFNNEADTPDNFQSRRPNTSFCFLDIRSPGLGDTAMYLCATSRGPGGVYGYTFGSGTRLTVV.

CDR3 in amino acids: CASSSKREGILETQYF. The CDR3 DNA sequence: TGTGCCAGCAGCTCTAAGCGGGAGGGGATTCTAGAGACCCAGTACTTC. The rearrangement links TRBV13 to TRBJ2-5; TRBD2 agrees at 10 bases. Germline trimming cut 4 bases from V and 4 bases from J; bases unmatched to any gene: 9. The CDR3 has 16 residues. Germline lookup yields CDR1 PRHDT and CDR2 FYEKMQ (reference sequence).

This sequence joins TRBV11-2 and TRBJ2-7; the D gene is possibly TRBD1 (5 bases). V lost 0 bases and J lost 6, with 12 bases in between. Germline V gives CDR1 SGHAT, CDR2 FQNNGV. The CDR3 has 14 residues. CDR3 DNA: TGTGCCAGCAGCTTAGATCAGGGTTGGAGCGAGCAGTACTTC. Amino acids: CASSLDQGWSEQYF.

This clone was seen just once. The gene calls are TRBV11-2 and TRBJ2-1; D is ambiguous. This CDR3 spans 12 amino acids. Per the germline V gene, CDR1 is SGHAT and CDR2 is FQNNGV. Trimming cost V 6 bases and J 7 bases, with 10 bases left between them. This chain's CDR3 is CASSPKQNEQFF. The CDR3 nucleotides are TGTGCCAGCAGTCCCAAACAGAATGAGCAGTTCTTC.

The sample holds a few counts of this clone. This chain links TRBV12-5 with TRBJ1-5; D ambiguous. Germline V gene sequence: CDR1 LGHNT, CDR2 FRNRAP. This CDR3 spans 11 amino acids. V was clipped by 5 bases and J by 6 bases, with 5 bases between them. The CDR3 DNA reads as TGTGCTAGTGGTCTTTTTCAGCCCCAGCATTTT. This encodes CASGLFQPQHF.

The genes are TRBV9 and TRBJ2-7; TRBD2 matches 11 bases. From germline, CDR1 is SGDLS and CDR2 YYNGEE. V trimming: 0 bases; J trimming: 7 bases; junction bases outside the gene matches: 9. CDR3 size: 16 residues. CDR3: CASSVGSGRAGEEQYF. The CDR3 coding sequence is TGTGCCAGCAGCGTAGGTAGCGGGAGGGCCGGGGAAGAGCAGTACTTC.

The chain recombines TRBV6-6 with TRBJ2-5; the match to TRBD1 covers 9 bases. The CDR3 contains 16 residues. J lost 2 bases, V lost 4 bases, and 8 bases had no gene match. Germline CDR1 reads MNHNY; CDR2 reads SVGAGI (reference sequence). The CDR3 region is CASSFPGQGGQETQYF. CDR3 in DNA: TGTGCCAGCAGTTTCCCGGGACAGGGAGGTCAAGAGACCCAGTACTTC.

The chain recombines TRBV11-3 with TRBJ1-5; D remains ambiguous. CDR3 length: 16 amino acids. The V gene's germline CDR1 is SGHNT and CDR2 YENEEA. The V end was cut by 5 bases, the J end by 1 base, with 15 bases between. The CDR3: CASSLGTMGSNQPQHF. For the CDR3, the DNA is TGTGCCAGCAGCCTGGGAACGATGGGGAGCAATCAGCCCCAGCATTTT. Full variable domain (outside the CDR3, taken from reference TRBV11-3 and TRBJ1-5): EAGVVQSPRYKIIEKKQPVAFWCNPISGHNTLYWYLQNLGQGPELLIRYENEEAVDDSQLPKDRFSAERLKGVDSTLKIQPAELGDSAVYLCASSLGTMGSNQPQHFGDGTRLSIL.

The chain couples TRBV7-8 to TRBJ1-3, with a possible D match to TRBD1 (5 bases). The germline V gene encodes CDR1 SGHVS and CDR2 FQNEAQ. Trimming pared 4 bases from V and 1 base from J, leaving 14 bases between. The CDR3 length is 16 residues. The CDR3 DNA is TGTGCCAGCAGCTACCCCGGGACCGATTCTGGAAACACCATATATTTT. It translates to CASSYPGTDSGNTIYF.

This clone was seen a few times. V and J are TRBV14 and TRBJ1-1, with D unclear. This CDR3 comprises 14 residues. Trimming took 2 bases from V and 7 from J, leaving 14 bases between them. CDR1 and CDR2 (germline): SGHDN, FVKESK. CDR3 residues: CASSQFIQSDEAFF. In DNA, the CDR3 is TGTGCCAGCAGCCAATTCATACAGAGCGATGAAGCTTTCTTT.

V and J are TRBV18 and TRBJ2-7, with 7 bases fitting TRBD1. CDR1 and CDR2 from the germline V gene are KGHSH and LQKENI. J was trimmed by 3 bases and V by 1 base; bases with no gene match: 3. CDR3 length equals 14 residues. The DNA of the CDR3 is TGTGCCAGCTCACCACAGGGGGCTAACTACGAGCAGTACTTC. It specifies CASSPQGANYEQYF.

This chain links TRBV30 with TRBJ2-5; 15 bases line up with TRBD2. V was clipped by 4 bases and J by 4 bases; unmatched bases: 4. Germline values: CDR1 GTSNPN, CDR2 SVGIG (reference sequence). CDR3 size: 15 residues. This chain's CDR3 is CAWTPGLAGGETQYF. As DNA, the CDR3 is TGTGCCTGGACCCCGGGACTAGCGGGAGGAGAGACCCAGTACTTC.